This T cell receptor beta chain was obtained from a study of cytomegalovirus exposure and HLA in healthy donors. Concerning this clone itself: The antigen is not known. One junction end disagrees with the germline gene, perhaps due to a read error.

Study conclusions and caveats: In an earlier analysis, in roughly 580 donors, most V segments appeared productive either ~87% or ~30% of the time. Most TCRs appeared rarely, but some public TCRs recurred in many donors. Listed as cytomegalovirus-associated were approximately 160 TCR beta chains. In a later analysis, TCR beta V- and J-gene trimming showed a link to a missense DCLRE1C variant.

Primers included in the PCR were 60 Vbeta and 13 Jbeta primers. The method was immunoSEQ multiplex PCR; TCRdb's version includes in-frame clones alone and lacks a portion of them. This repertoire includes some 110,000 clones. Germline-derived CDR1 and CDR2 are SGHDN and FVKESK. The CDR3 totals 13 residues. Specimen: PBMCs. The receptor was derived from a man in his forties in good health and CMV-seropositive. This sequence joins TRBV14 and TRBJ1-1; no definite D call. The CDR3 coding sequence is TGTTCCAGCAGCCCCTTCCCCAACACTGAAGCTTTCTTT. Its translation is CSSSPFPNTEAFF. Looking up the rest from reference TRBV14 and TRBJ1-1 gives the full variable domain: EAGVTQFPSHSVIEKGQTVTLRCDPISGHDNLYWYRRVMGKEIKFLLHFVKESKQDESGMPNNRFLAERTGGTYSTLKVQPAELEDSGVYFCSSSPFPNTEAFFGQGTRLTVV.